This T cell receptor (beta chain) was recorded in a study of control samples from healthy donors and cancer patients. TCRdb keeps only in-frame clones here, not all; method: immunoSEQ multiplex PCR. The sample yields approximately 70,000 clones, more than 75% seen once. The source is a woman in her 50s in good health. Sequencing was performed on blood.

The CDR3 nucleotides read TGTGCCAGCAGCTCGCGGACTAGCGGGAGTTTCAATGAGCAGTTCTTC. Translating it yields CASSSRTSGSFNEQFF. This chain links TRBV7-9 with TRBJ2-1, with 13 bases fitting TRBD2. CDR1 and CDR2 from the germline V gene are SEHNR and FQNEAQ (reference sequence). This CDR3 is 16 amino acids long. Trimming removed 4 bases from V and 6 bases from J; junction bases left unmatched: 6.